Detailed here is one T cell receptor beta chain. Its antigen remains unknown. The PCR made use of 60 Vbeta and 13 Jbeta primers. Sequencing was performed with immunoSEQ multiplex PCR; in TCRdb, only in-frame clones are kept and a portion is missing. The repertoire holds roughly 100,000 clones, with around 78% as singletons. The sample is drawn from a study of cytomegalovirus exposure and HLA in healthy donors. Deletions cut 4 bases from V and 6 bases from J, with 18 bases between. Germline values: CDR1 SGHTA, CDR2 FQGTGA. The CDR3 sequence is 15 residues long. General study findings and limits: A later analysis linked 15,000 to 20,000 TCR beta sequences to HLA alleles at 0.05 false discovery rate. Later analysis associated a missense DCLRE1C variant with TCR beta V- and J-gene trimming. TCR beta chains associated with HLA were, in a later analysis, more clonally expanded than equally common others. In vitro, three CMV-associated chains proved specific for CMV antigens.

This TCR was recovered from a man in his forties in good health and CMV-seronegative. The sequenced sample was PBMCs. The chain recombines TRBV7-3 with TRBJ1-1, with D tentatively TRBD1 (6 bases). Written as DNA, the CDR3 is TGTGCCAGCAGCTCATACGCCCTAGGGGGGGCTGAAGCTTTCTTT. Translated: CASSSYALGGAEAFF.